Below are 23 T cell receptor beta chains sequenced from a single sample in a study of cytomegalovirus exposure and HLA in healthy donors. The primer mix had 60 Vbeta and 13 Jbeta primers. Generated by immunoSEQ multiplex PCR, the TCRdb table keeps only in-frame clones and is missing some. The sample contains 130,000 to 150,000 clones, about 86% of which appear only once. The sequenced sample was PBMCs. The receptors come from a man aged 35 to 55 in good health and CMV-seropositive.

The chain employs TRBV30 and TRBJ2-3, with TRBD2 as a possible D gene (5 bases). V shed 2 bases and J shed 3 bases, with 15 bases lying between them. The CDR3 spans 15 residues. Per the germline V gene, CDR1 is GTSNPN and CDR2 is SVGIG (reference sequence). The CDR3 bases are TGTGCCTGGAGTTTGGGCGGGCTTAGGACAGATACGCAGTATTTT. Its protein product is CAWSLGGLRTDTQYF. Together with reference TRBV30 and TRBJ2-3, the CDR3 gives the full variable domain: SQTIHQWPATLVQPVGSPLSLECTVEGTSNPNLYWYRQAAGRGLQLLFYSVGIGQISSEVPQNLSASRPQDRQFILSSKKLLLSDSGFYLCAWSLGGLRTDTQYFGPGTRLTVL.

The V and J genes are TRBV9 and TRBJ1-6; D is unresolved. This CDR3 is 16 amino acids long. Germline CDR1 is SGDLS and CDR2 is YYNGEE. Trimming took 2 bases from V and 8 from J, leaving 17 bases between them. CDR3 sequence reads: CASSVAMGFAHSPLHF. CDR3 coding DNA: TGTGCCAGCAGCGTCGCTATGGGCTTTGCCCATTCACCCCTCCACTTT.

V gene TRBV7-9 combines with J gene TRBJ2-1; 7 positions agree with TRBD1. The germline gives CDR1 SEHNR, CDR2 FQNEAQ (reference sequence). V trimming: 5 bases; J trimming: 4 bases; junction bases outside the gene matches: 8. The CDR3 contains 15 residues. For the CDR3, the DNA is TGTGCCAGCAGCCTTACTCTGGGACAGTACAATGAGCAGTTCTTC. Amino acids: CASSLTLGQYNEQFF. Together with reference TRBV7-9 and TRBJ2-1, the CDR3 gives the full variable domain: DTGVSQNPRHKITKRGQNVTFRCDPISEHNRLYWYRQTLGQGPEFLTYFQNEAQLEKSRLLSDRFSAERPKGSFSTLEIQRTEQGDSAMYLCASSLTLGQYNEQFFGPGTRLTVL.

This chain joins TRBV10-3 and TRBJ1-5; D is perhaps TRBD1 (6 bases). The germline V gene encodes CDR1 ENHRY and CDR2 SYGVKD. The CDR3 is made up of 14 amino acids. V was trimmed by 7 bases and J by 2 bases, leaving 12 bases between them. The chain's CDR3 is CAIKGGARNQPQHF. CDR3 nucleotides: TGTGCCATCAAGGGGGGGGCTCGCAATCAGCCCCAGCATTTT.

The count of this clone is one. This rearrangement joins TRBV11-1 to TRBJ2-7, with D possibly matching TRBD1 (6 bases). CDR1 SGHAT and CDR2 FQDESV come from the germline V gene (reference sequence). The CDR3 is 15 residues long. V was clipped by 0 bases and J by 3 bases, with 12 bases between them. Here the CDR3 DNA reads TGTGCCAGCAGCTTAGCAGGGGCAGGGGACTACGAGCAGTACTTC. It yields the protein CASSLAGAGDYEQYF.

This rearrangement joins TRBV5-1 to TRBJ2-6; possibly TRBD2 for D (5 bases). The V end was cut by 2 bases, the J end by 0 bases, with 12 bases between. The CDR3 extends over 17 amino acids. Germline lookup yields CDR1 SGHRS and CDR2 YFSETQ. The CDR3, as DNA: TGCGCCAGCAGCTTTGGAGGAACCCGCTCTGGGGCCAACGTCCTGACTTTC. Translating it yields CASSFGGTRSGANVLTF.

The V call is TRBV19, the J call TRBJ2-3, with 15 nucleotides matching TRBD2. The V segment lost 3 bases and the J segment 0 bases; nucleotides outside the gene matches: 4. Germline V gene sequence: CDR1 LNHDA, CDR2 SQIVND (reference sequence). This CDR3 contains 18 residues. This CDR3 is CASSIGLAGGSSTDTQYF. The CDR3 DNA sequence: TGTGCCAGTAGTATTGGACTAGCGGGAGGGTCGAGCACAGATACGCAGTATTTT.

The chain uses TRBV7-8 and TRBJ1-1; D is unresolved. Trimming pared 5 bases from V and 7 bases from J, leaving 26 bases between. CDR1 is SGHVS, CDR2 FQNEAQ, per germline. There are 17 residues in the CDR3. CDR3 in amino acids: CASSLMAAVFTKLEAFF. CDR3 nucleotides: TGTGCCAGCAGCCTAATGGCAGCTGTTTTCACTAAACTTGAAGCTTTCTTT.

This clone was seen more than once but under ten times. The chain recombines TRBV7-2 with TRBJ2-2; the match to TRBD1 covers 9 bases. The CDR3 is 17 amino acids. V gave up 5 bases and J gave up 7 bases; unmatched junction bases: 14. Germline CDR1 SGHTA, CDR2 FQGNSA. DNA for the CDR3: TGTGCCAGCAGCCGCGGGACAGGGCACCCTCGGGTCGGGGAGCTGTTTTTT. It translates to CASSRGTGHPRVGELFF. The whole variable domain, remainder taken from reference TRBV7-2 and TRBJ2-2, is GAGVSQSPSNKVTEKGKDVELRCDPISGHTALYWYRQSLGQGLEFLIYFQGNSAPDKSGLPSDRFSAERTGGSVSTLTIQRTQQEDSAVYLCASSRGTGHPRVGELFFGEGSRLTVL.

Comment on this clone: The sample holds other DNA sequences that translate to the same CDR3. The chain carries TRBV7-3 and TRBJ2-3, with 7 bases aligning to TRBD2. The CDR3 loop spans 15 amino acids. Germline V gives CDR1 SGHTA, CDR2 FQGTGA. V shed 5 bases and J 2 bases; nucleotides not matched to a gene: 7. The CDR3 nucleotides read TGTGCCAGCAGCCCCGGCGGGGGTCCCACAGATACGCAGTATTTT. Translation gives CASSPGGGPTDTQYF.

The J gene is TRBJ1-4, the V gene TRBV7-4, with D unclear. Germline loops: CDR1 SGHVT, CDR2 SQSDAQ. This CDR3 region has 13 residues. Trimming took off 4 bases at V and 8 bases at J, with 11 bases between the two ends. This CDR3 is CASSSGYEEKLFF. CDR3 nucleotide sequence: TGTGCCAGCAGCTCCGGTTACGAAGAAAAACTGTTTTTT.

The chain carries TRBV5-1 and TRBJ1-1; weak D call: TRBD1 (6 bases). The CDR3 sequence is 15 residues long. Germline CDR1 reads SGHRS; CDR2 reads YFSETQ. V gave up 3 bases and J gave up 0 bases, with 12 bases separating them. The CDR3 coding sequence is TGCGCCAGCAGCTGGACCGGGACATTGAACACTGAAGCTTTCTTT. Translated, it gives CASSWTGTLNTEAFF.

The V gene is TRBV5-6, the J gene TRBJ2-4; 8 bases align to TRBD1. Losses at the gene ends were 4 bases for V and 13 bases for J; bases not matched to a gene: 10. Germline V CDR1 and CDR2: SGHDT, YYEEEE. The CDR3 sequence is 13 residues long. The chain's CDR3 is CASSIQGTGGQYF. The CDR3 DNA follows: TGTGCCAGCAGCATTCAGGGGACAGGCGGCCAGTACTTC.

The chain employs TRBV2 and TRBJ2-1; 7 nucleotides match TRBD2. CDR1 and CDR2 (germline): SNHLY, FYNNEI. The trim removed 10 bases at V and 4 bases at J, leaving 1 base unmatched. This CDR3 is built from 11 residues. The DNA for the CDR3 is TGTGCCACCGGGAGGTACAATGAGCAGTTCTTC. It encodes CATGRYNEQFF.

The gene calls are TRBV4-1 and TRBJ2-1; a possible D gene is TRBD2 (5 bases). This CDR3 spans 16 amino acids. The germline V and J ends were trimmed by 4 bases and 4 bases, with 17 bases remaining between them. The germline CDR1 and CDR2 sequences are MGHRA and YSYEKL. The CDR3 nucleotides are TGCGCCAGCAGCCTCCTGGGAACGGGGTCATACAATGAGCAGTTCTTC. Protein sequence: CASSLLGTGSYNEQFF.

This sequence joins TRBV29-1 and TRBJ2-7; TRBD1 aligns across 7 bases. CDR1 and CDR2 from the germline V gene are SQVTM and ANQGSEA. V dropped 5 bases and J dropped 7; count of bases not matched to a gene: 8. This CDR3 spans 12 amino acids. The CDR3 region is CSVRIQGLEQYF. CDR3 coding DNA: TGCAGCGTTCGTATACAGGGGCTGGAGCAGTACTTC.

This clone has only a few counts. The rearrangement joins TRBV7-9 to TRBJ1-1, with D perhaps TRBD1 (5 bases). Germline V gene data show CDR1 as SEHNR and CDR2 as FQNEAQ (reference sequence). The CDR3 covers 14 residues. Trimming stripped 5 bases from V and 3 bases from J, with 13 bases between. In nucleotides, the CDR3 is TGTGCCAGCAGCACGCCTGACAGTGACACTGAAGCTTTCTTT. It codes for CASSTPDSDTEAFF.

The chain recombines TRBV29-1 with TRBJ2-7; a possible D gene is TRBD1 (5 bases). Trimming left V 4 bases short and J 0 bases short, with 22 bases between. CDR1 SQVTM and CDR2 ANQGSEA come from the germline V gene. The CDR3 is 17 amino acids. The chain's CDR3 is CSVVGRDQQAYSYEQYF. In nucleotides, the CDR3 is TGCAGCGTTGTAGGGCGTGATCAACAGGCATACTCCTACGAGCAGTACTTC.

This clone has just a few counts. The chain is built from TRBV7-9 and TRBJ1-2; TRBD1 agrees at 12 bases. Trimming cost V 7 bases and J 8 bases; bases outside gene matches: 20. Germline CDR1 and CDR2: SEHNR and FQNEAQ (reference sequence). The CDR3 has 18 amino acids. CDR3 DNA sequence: TGTGCCAGCAACACACCGATGGGACCGGGACAGGGGGCTGTGGGCTACACCTTC. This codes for CASNTPMGPGQGAVGYTF.

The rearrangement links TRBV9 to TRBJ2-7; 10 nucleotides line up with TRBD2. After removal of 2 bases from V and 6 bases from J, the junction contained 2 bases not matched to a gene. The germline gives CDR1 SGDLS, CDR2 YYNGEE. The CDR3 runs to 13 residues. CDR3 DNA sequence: TGTGCCAGCAGCGTCGGACTAGCGGCCGAGCAGTACTTC. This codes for CASSVGLAAEQYF.

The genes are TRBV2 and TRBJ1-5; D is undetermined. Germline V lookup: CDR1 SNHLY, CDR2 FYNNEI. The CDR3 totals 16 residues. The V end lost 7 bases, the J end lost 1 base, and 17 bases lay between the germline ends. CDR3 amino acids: CASKREGSGSNQPQHF. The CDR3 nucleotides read TGTGCCAGCAAGAGGGAAGGGTCAGGAAGCAATCAGCCCCAGCATTTT.

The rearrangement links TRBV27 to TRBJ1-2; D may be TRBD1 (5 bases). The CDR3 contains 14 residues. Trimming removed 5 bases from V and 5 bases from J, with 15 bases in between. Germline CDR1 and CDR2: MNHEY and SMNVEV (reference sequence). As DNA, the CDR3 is TGTGCCAGCAGTCCCTTCGACAGCAGATATGGCTACACCTTC. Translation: CASSPFDSRYGYTF.

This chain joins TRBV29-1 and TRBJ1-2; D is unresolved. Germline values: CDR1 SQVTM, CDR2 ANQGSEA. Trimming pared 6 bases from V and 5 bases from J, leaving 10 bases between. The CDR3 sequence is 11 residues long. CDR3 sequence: CSVVTEYGYTF. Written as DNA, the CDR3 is TGCAGCGTGGTTACAGAGTATGGCTACACCTTC.